This T cell receptor beta chain was retrieved from a study of T cell changes during pregnancy in multiple sclerosis. Germline values: CDR1 GTSNPN, CDR2 SVGIG (reference sequence). V was pared by 4 bases and J by 4 bases, with 13 bases of the junction left unmatched. The CDR3 is made up of 15 amino acids. Profiled with immunoSEQ multiplex PCR; TCRdb holds only in-frame clones, not every one. This table holds 95,000 to 150,000 clones, 85% to 95% found once. This receptor was obtained from a female donor with multiple sclerosis, enrolled in a pregnancy study. The chain recombines TRBV30 with TRBJ2-7; 7 positions match TRBD1. Material: peripheral blood, obtained before pregnancy. The CDR3 DNA reads TGTGCCTGGAAAAACCCCAGGGGACAGACTTACGAGCAGTACTTC. Translating gives CAWKNPRGQTYEQYF.